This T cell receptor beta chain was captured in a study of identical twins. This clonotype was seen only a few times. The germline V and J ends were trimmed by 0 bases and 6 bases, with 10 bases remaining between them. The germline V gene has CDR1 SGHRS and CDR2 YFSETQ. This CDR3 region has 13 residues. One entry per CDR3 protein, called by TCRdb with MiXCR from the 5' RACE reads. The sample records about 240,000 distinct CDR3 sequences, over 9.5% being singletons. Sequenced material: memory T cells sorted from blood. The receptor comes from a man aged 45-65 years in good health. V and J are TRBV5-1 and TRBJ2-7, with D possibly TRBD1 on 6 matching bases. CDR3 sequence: CASSLVRGGEQYF. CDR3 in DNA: TGCGCCAGCAGCTTGGTAAGAGGGGGCGAGCAGTACTTC.